This T cell receptor beta chain was retrieved from a study of identifying expanded T cells in peripheral blood. Here immunoSEQ multiplex PCR was the method, and the copy in TCRdb shows in-frame clones only, minus some. The sample contains over 100,000 clones, 88% of which appear only once. A single count supports this clone. V was clipped by 8 bases and J by 0 bases; unmatched bases: 10. Germline-derived CDR1 and CDR2 are SNHLY and FYNNEI. The length of the CDR3 is 16 residues. No infections or other immune events were documented during collection. The sample comprised blood. This TCR came from a person aged 18 to 75 in good health. The chain recombines TRBV2 with TRBJ2-1; 7 bases fit TRBD1. The CDR3 here is CASDWDSPRSYNEQFF. The CDR3 nucleotides are TGTGCCAGCGACTGGGACAGCCCTCGCTCCTACAATGAGCAGTTCTTC. The full variable domain, with the rest looked up from reference TRBV2 and TRBJ2-1, is EPEVTQTPSHQVTQMGQEVILRCVPISNHLYFYWYRQILGQKVEFLVSFYNNEISEKSEIFDDQFSVERPDGSNFTLKIRSTKLEDSAMYFCASDWDSPRSYNEQFFGPGTRLTVL.